The rows below give T cell receptor beta chains drawn from one sample of a study of regulatory T cells in long-lasting Graves disease. Via MiXCR, TCRdb re-called the multiplex PCR reads, giving one row per CDR3 protein. The sample contains 530,000 or so distinct CDR3 sequences, more than 15% of which appear only once. These data were likewise used in another study, on T cells in Graves' hyperthyroidism and ophthalmopathy.

The sample in question was peripheral blood mononuclear cells (PBMCs), obtained at new diagnosis, from a patient treated with antithyroid drugs. Receptors originate from a man between 18 and 29 years old with Graves disease. Both conserved end residues are part of each CDR3. The D gene is left open where the match is weak. The size entry is marked missing in some rows and otherwise reads once, few, many or a size class.

NA	TRBV12-3/TRBV12-4	TRBJ2-3	NA	CASSLISTDTQYF	TGTGCCAGCAGTTTAATCTCCACAGATACGCAGTATTTT
TRBD1	TRBV12-3/TRBV12-4	TRBJ1-2	many	CASSPLGGTGLAWYGYTF	TGTGCCAGCAGTCCCCTAGGGGGGACAGGGCTCGCGTGGTATGGCTACACCTTC
NA	TRBV6-1	TRBJ2-7	many	CASMVSPLSYEQYF	TGTGCCAGCATGGTCAGTCCGCTCTCCTACGAGCAGTACTTC
TRBD2	TRBV6-1	TRBJ2-7	many	CASRIGGEVGSYEQYF	TGTGCCAGCAGAATCGGGGGGGAGGTAGGCTCCTACGAGCAGTACTTC
TRBD1	TRBV10-1	TRBJ2-7	many	CASSTHRGSEQYF	TGCGCCAGCAGTACCCACAGGGGAAGCGAGCAGTACTTC
TRBD2	TRBV6-2/TRBV6-3	TRBJ2-5	NA	CASSLTSGRTYGVETQYF	TGTGCCAGCAGCTTGACTAGCGGGAGGACCTACGGTGTAGAGACCCAGTACTTC
TRBD2	TRBV28	TRBJ2-5	many	CATSPSGGGGETQYF	TGTGCCACCAGCCCTAGCGGGGGAGGGGGAGAGACCCAGTACTTC
TRBD1	TRBV28	TRBJ2-5	many	CASTSQRGLETQYF	TGTGCCAGCACCTCCCAAAGGGGGCTGGAGACCCAGTACTTC
NA	TRBV3-1	TRBJ1-5	many	CASSHSQGRNQPQHF	TGTGCCAGCAGCCATTCCCAGGGTAGGAATCAGCCCCAGCATTTT
TRBD1	TRBV30	TRBJ1-5	NA	CAWTSGAGGGNQPQHF	TGTGCCTGGACCTCAGGGGCAGGGGGTGGGAATCAGCCCCAGCATTTT
NA	TRBV19	TRBJ1-5	few	CASSTGLSGLENQPQHF	TGTGCCAGTAGCACAGGGTTGTCGGGACTAGAAAATCAGCCCCAGCATTTT
TRBD2	TRBV7-6	TRBJ2-3	many	CASSLVFLAGGGNTQYF	TGTGCCAGCAGCTTAGTTTTTCTAGCGGGAGGCGGGAATACGCAGTATTTT
TRBD1	TRBV10-2	TRBJ2-5	NA	CASGRTGTQETQYF	TGCGCCAGCGGAAGGACAGGGACCCAAGAGACCCAGTACTTC
TRBD2	TRBV29-1	TRBJ2-1	few	CSGNEQTSGNEQFF	TGCAGCGGAAATGAACAGACTAGCGGGAATGAGCAGTTCTTC
NA	TRBV5-1	TRBJ2-3	many	CASSLAPGSADTQYF	TGCGCCAGCAGCTTGGCCCCAGGGAGCGCAGATACGCAGTATTTT
NA	TRBV27	TRBJ2-7	many	CASRPQDGFSYEQYF	TGTGCCAGCAGACCCCAAGACGGGTTTAGCTACGAGCAGTACTTC
TRBD1	TRBV28	TRBJ1-2	few	CASSPLGTGTAYGYTF	TGTGCCAGCAGTCCTTTGGGTACCGGGACAGCTTATGGCTACACCTTC
NA	TRBV2	TRBJ1-1	many	CASSEGGGLLNTEAFF	TGTGCCAGCAGTGAGGGGGGGGGGCTACTGAACACTGAAGCTTTCTTT
TRBD1	TRBV6-1	TRBJ1-2	NA	CASSAGTGFPGYTF	TGTGCCAGCAGCGCCGGGACAGGGTTCCCTGGCTACACCTTC
NA	TRBV6-2/TRBV6-3	TRBJ2-1	many	CASSYSKITSADEQFF	TGTGCCAGCAGTTACTCGAAAATTACTTCGGCGGATGAGCAGTTCTTC
TRBD2	TRBV30	TRBJ2-1	many	CAWSGLAGSYNEQFF	TGTGCCTGGAGTGGGTTAGCGGGGTCCTACAATGAGCAGTTCTTC
NA	TRBV11-2	TRBJ2-7	many	CASSLQAGHSYEQYF	TGTGCCAGCAGCTTACAAGCGGGACACTCCTACGAGCAGTACTTC
TRBD2	TRBV5-1	TRBJ2-1	NA	CASRTSGSDEQFF	TGCGCCAGTCGGACTAGCGGGAGTGATGAGCAGTTCTTC
NA	TRBV19	TRBJ1-3	NA	CASSQGLRTGNTIYF	TGTGCCAGTAGTCAGGGGCTTCGAACTGGAAACACCATATATTTT
NA	TRBV19	TRBJ2-6	NA	CASRGASSGANVLTF	TGTGCCAGTAGAGGGGCGTCCTCTGGGGCCAACGTCCTGACTTTC
NA	TRBV12-3/TRBV12-4	TRBJ2-3	NA	CASSLRFPDTQYF	TGTGCCAGCAGTTTGCGGTTCCCAGACACGCAGTATTTT
NA	TRBV12-3/TRBV12-4	TRBJ1-5	NA	CASSLGRGGPLYDGNQPQHF	TGTGCCAGCAGTTTGGGCAGGGGTGGCCCCCTGTACGATGGCAATCAGCCCCAGCATTTT
TRBD1	TRBV6-1	TRBJ1-5	NA	CASGGQPYQPQHF	TGTGCCAGCGGGGGACAGCCATATCAGCCCCAGCATTTT
NA	TRBV28	TRBJ1-1	many	CASSLRSFEAFF	TGTGCCAGCAGCCTGAGAAGTTTTGAAGCTTTCTTT
NA	TRBV15	TRBJ1-5	NA	CATTPSRERQPQHF	TGTGCCACCACCCCTTCTCGGGAACGGCAGCCCCAGCATTTT
NA	TRBV3-1	TRBJ1-6	NA	CASSPVEANSPLHF	TGTGCCAGCAGCCCAGTTGAGGCGAATTCACCCCTCCACTTT
NA	TRBV27	TRBJ1-1	many	CASRLSSRGNTEAFF	TGTGCCAGCAGACTATCTTCGAGAGGGAACACTGAAGCTTTCTTT
NA	TRBV5-1	TRBJ2-2	few	CASSLDDTGELFF	TGCGCCAGCAGCTTGGATGACACCGGGGAGCTGTTTTTT
TRBD2	TRBV9	TRBJ2-1	NA	CASSVGAREGYNEQFF	TGTGCCAGCAGCGTAGGCGCACGGGAGGGGTACAATGAGCAGTTCTTC
NA	TRBV7-9	TRBJ1-1	many	CASSSVGLNTEAFF	TGTGCCAGCAGCTCCGTAGGACTGAACACTGAAGCTTTCTTT
NA	TRBV6-1	TRBJ1-5	many	CASKEAGSNQPQHF	TGTGCCAGCAAGGAAGCAGGGAGCAATCAGCCCCAGCATTTT
TRBD1	TRBV12-3/TRBV12-4	TRBJ2-5	NA	CASSFGAPRGWQETQYF	TGTGCCAGCAGTTTTGGTGCCCCCAGGGGGTGGCAAGAGACCCAGTACTTC
NA	TRBV6-5	TRBJ1-2	few	CASREQGRNYGYTF	TGTGCCAGCAGGGAGCAGGGGCGTAACTATGGCTACACCTTC
TRBD1	TRBV7-8	TRBJ2-1	many	CASSIDRAGEQFF	TGTGCCAGCAGCATAGACAGGGCGGGTGAGCAGTTCTTC
TRBD2	TRBV5-1	TRBJ2-1	NA	CASSLAGGLASLDEQFF	TGCGCCAGCAGCTTGGCCGGGGGACTAGCCAGCCTCGATGAGCAGTTCTTC
NA	TRBV3-1	TRBJ1-3	NA	CASSQPRRAAGNTIYF	TGTGCCAGCAGCCAACCCCGGCGGGCGGCTGGAAACACCATATATTTT
NA	TRBV18	TRBJ1-3	NA	CVSSQRGSGNTIYF	TGTGTCAGCTCACAACGGGGGAGTGGAAACACCATATATTTT
TRBD1	TRBV10-2	TRBJ1-1	NA	CASSPPGQGTNTEAFF	TGCGCCAGCAGTCCCCCTGGACAGGGTACCAACACTGAAGCTTTCTTT
NA	TRBV12-3/TRBV12-4	TRBJ2-7	many	CASSLGVVAYEQYF	TGTGCCAGCAGTTTAGGGGTAGTTGCCTACGAGCAGTACTTC
NA	TRBV5-1	TRBJ2-3	few	CASSSPRSNTDTQYF	TGCGCCAGCAGCTCCCCGAGGTCAAACACAGATACGCAGTATTTT
TRBD2	TRBV30	TRBJ2-5	many	CAWSVGLAAETQYF	TGTGCCTGGAGTGTAGGACTAGCGGCAGAGACCCAGTACTTC
NA	TRBV19	TRBJ2-7	NA	CASSIVAARGLEQYF	TGTGCCAGTAGTATAGTAGCGGCAAGAGGTCTCGAGCAGTACTTC
NA	TRBV7-3	TRBJ1-2	few	CASSSSPNYGYTF	TGTGCCAGCAGCTCGAGTCCTAACTATGGCTACACCTTC
TRBD2	TRBV20-1	TRBJ2-7	once	CSASPSGRSLYEQYF	TGCAGTGCTAGTCCTAGCGGGAGGTCTCTCTACGAGCAGTACTTC
NA	TRBV19	TRBJ1-5	NA	CASSIGRSGFGPQHF	TGTGCCAGTAGTATAGGAAGGAGCGGGTTCGGGCCCCAGCATTTT
NA	TRBV6-5	TRBJ2-5	few	CASSYSGGSQETQYF	TGTGCCAGCAGTTACTCCGGGGGTTCCCAAGAGACCCAGTACTTC
NA	TRBV2	TRBJ2-2	many	CARYRDTGELFF	TGTGCCAGATACAGGGACACCGGGGAGCTGTTTTTT
TRBD2	TRBV20-1	TRBJ2-7	few	CSARVPSGRAVDSEQYF	TGCAGTGCTAGAGTCCCTAGCGGGAGGGCCGTCGATAGCGAGCAGTACTTC
NA	TRBV20-1	TRBJ2-1	few	CSASHSNNEQFF	TGCAGTGCTAGTCACTCCAACAATGAGCAGTTCTTC